The 26 T cell receptor beta chains below all came from one sample that was sequenced in a study of T cell changes during pregnancy in multiple sclerosis. The table came from immunoSEQ multiplex PCR; TCRdb's copy has only in-frame clones and leaves some out. The profile covers approximately 80,000 clones, with 94% appearing a single time and roughly 0.93% taken by the ten largest. This specimen consisted of peripheral blood, obtained in the second trimester of pregnancy. Source of these receptors: a female donor in good health, enrolled as a control in a pregnancy study.

Only one count was recorded for this clone. The V gene is TRBV27, the J gene TRBJ2-7; D might be TRBD1 (5 bases). CDR1 is MNHEY, CDR2 SMNVEV, per germline (reference sequence). V dropped 2 bases and J dropped 5 bases, with 10 bases sitting between them. This CDR3 has 13 residues. The chain's CDR3 is CASSLGAGNEQYF. CDR3 nucleotide sequence: TGTGCCAGCAGTTTAGGGGCAGGAAACGAGCAGTACTTC.

A single count supports this clone. J is TRBJ2-7 and V is TRBV28; tentative D call: TRBD2 (6 bases). This CDR3 contains 14 residues. Trimming cost V 5 bases and J 3 bases, with 14 bases left between them. Germline V lookup: CDR1 MDHEN, CDR2 SYDVKM. This CDR3 is CASSPFPGVYEQYF. The CDR3 region has the DNA TGTGCCAGCAGTCCTTTTCCGGGAGTCTACGAGCAGTACTTC.

V and J are TRBV19 and TRBJ1-1; a weak D match, TRBD1 (5 bases). V lost 6 bases, J lost 3 bases, and 11 bases lay in between. Germline CDR1 and CDR2: LNHDA and SQIVND (reference sequence). This CDR3 has 13 amino acids. CDR3 protein: CASSRDSYTEAFF. The CDR3 bases are TGTGCCAGTAGCCGGGACTCCTACACTGAAGCTTTCTTT.

The gene calls are TRBV5-6 and TRBJ1-5; 9 bases agree with TRBD1. The V gene end was trimmed by 4 bases and the J gene end by 2 bases; junction bases not matched to a gene: 16. CDR1 is SGHDT and CDR2 is YYEEEE in the germline V gene. The CDR3 is 19 residues long. The DNA of the CDR3 is TGTGCCAGCAGCAACCGACCGGGACAGGGAGCTTTGGGCAATCAGCCCCAGCATTTT. It is translated as CASSNRPGQGALGNQPQHF.

The chain joins TRBV5-4 to TRBJ2-7; 10 bases agree with TRBD1. J lost 4 bases, V lost 4 bases, and 8 bases had no gene match. Germline loops: CDR1 SGHNT, CDR2 YYREEE (reference sequence). The CDR3 runs to 15 residues. The DNA of the CDR3 is TGTGCCAGCAGCCCCCGGGACAGGGGAAAATACGAGCAGTACTTC. It yields the protein CASSPRDRGKYEQYF.

The chain uses TRBV11-2 and TRBJ1-4, with D tentatively TRBD1 (6 bases). Trimming took 2 bases from V and 5 from J, leaving 12 bases between them. Germline V gene data show CDR1 as SGHAT and CDR2 as FQNNGV. This CDR3 is built from 15 residues. CDR3 region: CASSLLTGKNEKLFF. CDR3 DNA sequence: TGTGCCAGCAGCTTACTCACAGGGAAAAATGAAAAACTGTTTTTT.

The chain joins TRBV7-2 to TRBJ1-5, with D perhaps matching TRBD1 (6 bases). Trimming took 3 bases from V and 5 from J, leaving 8 bases between them. Germline CDR1 is SGHTA and CDR2 is FQGNSA. The CDR3 totals 13 residues. The CDR3 nucleotides read TGTGCCAGCAGCTTTAAGGGGGATCAGCCCCAGCATTTT. Residues: CASSFKGDQPQHF. The whole variable domain, filled in from reference TRBV7-2 and TRBJ1-5, reads GAGVSQSPSNKVTEKGKDVELRCDPISGHTALYWYRQSLGQGLEFLIYFQGNSAPDKSGLPSDRFSAERTGGSVSTLTIQRTQQEDSAVYLCASSFKGDQPQHFGDGTRLSIL.

The chain links TRBV30 to TRBJ2-3; TRBD1 aligns across 7 bases. With V trimmed by 2 bases and J by 11 bases, 4 bases remained unmatched. Germline lookup yields CDR1 GTSNPN and CDR2 SVGIG (reference sequence). There are 11 residues in the CDR3. CDR3 loop: CAWSSGGEQYF. In DNA, the CDR3 is TGTGCCTGGAGTTCAGGGGGTGAGCAGTATTTT.

The V gene is TRBV28, the J gene TRBJ1-5; D not certain. This CDR3 is 14 amino acids long. V shed 2 bases and J shed 7 bases, with 12 bases lying between them. Germline values: CDR1 MDHEN, CDR2 SYDVKM. As DNA, the CDR3 is TGTGCCAGCAGTTTAGGGAGTAGGGAACAGCCCCAGCATTTT. Translation: CASSLGSREQPQHF.

The rearrangement uses TRBV5-4 and TRBJ2-5; 11 positions agree with TRBD2. This CDR3 comprises 17 residues. Germline V lookup: CDR1 SGHNT, CDR2 YYREEE (reference sequence). Trimming at V came to 4 bases and at J to 0 bases, leaving 8 bases not matched to a gene. The CDR3 DNA reads as TGTGCCAGCAGCCCCGGGACTAGCGGAAGCTACCAAGAGACCCAGTACTTC. This gives the protein CASSPGTSGSYQETQYF. Full variable domain (rest looked up from reference TRBV5-4 and TRBJ2-5): ETGVTQSPTHLIKTRGQQVTLRCSSQSGHNTVSWYQQALGQGPQFIFQYYREEENGRGNFPPRFSGLQFPNYSSELNVNALELDDSALYLCASSPGTSGSYQETQYFGPGTRLLVL.

Only a few counts were recorded for this clone. This chain joins TRBV7-9 and TRBJ1-1; D is uncertain. V lost 5 bases, J lost 1 base, and 8 bases lay in between. This CDR3 is built from 13 residues. Germline values: CDR1 SEHNR, CDR2 FQNEAQ (reference sequence). Written as DNA, the CDR3 is TGTGCCAGCAGCCCCGAGCGGAACACTGAAGCTTTCTTT. This encodes CASSPERNTEAFF.

The V and J genes are TRBV28 and TRBJ2-3; tentative D call: TRBD2 (6 bases). Germline lookup yields CDR1 MDHEN and CDR2 SYDVKM. There are 14 residues in the CDR3. The ends were cut back, 6 bases at V and 3 bases at J, with 13 bases in the middle. CDR3 in amino acids: CASSRGRETDTQYF. The DNA of the CDR3 is TGTGCCAGCAGCCGGGGGAGAGAAACAGATACGCAGTATTTT.

This chain links TRBV15 with TRBJ2-7; unclear D gene. The CDR3 runs to 16 residues. Germline-derived CDR1 and CDR2 are LNHNV and YYDKDF (reference sequence). V dropped 0 bases and J dropped 3 bases, with 15 bases sitting between them. CDR3 nucleotides: TGTGCCACCAGCAGAGATCTTGAGGTGCCGAACTACGAGCAGTACTTC. Translated: CATSRDLEVPNYEQYF. Full variable domain (missing parts from reference TRBV15 and TRBJ2-7): DAMVIQNPRYQVTQFGKPVTLSCSQTLNHNVMYWYQQKSSQAPKLLFHYYDKDFNNEADTPDNFQSRRPNTSFCFLDIRSPGLGDTAMYLCATSRDLEVPNYEQYFGPGTRLTVT.

Note on this clone: One end of the junction fails to match germline, which may point to a read error. The chain combines TRBV5-8 with TRBJ2-7; TRBD2 matches at 11 bases. The CDR3 contains 16 residues. Germline V CDR1 and CDR2: SGHTS, YDEGEE. This CDR3 is CASSTPTSGISHEQYF. The CDR3 nucleotides read TGTGCCAGCAGCACCCCGACTAGCGGGATCTCCCACGAGCAGTACTTC.

V and J are TRBV12-2 and TRBJ2-1; the table gives TRBD1 as D, unverified against the DNA. TRBV12-2 is tagged as a pseudogene. This CDR3 region has 16 residues. The CDR3 protein is CASRLKRDRDGNEQFF. The DNA for the CDR3 is TGTGCAAGTCGCTTAAAACGGGACAGGGACGGCAATGAGCAGTTCTTC.

This sequence joins TRBV2 and TRBJ1-3, with TRBD1 as a possible D gene (6 bases). The CDR3 is made up of 14 amino acids. V was trimmed by 5 bases and J by 2 bases, leaving 10 bases between them. Germline CDR1 reads SNHLY; CDR2 reads FYNNEI. CDR3 region: CASSPRTAGNTIYF. The DNA for the CDR3 is TGTGCCAGCAGTCCCCGGACAGCTGGAAACACCATATATTTT.

The J gene is TRBJ2-3, the V gene TRBV9; TRBD2 agrees at 13 bases. The CDR3 has 18 amino acids. Unmatched junction bases numbered 8, after V lost 2 bases and J lost 2 bases. Per germline, CDR1 SGDLS and CDR2 YYNGEE. This CDR3 is CASSVGTSGTPYTDTQYF. CDR3 sequence (DNA): TGTGCCAGCAGCGTCGGGACTAGCGGGACCCCTTACACAGATACGCAGTATTTT.

The chain joins TRBV28 to TRBJ2-7, with D possibly TRBD1 on 6 matching bases. The CDR3 loop spans 15 amino acids. The germline gives CDR1 MDHEN, CDR2 SYDVKM. V was clipped by 8 bases and J by 1 base, with 18 bases between them. In DNA form, the CDR3 reads TGTGCCAGCGGACGTTTTGGGGGCATTTCCTACGAGCAGTACTTC. Translation: CASGRFGGISYEQYF.

The gene calls are TRBV4-1 and TRBJ2-7; the match to TRBD2 covers 13 bases. J lost 2 bases, V lost 3 bases, and 1 base had no gene match. The CDR3 sequence is 15 residues long. Germline CDR1 MGHRA, CDR2 YSYEKL. The chain's CDR3 is CASSQGLAGTYEQYF. In nucleotides, the CDR3 is TGCGCCAGCAGCCAGGGACTAGCGGGAACCTACGAGCAGTACTTC.

The V and J genes are TRBV28 and TRBJ2-7; 7 nucleotides match TRBD2. CDR3 length: 14 residues. With 2 bases clipped from V and 4 bases from J, the junction kept 5 bases outside the gene matches. Germline assignment: CDR1 MDHEN and CDR2 SYDVKM. DNA of the CDR3: TGTGCCAGCAGTTTAACTAGCGTTCTGTACGAGCAGTACTTC. Translating it yields CASSLTSVLYEQYF.

This rearrangement joins TRBV5-1 to TRBJ2-2; 10 nucleotides match TRBD2. Germline V gives CDR1 SGHRS, CDR2 YFSETQ. CDR3 length: 20 amino acids. The trim removed 0 bases at V and 6 bases at J, leaving 17 bases unmatched. CDR3 protein: CASSLEGFASGRPKPGELFF. The CDR3 nucleotides read TGCGCCAGCAGCTTGGAAGGTTTTGCTAGCGGGAGACCCAAACCCGGGGAGCTGTTTTTT.

The CDR3: CASSLGGTVPRPQHF. The CDR3 bases are TGTGCCAGCAGCTTAGGGGGGACAGTGCCCCGGCCCCAGCATTTT. V and J are TRBV7-2 and TRBJ1-5; 7 nucleotides agree with TRBD1. J lost 9 bases, V lost 1 base, and 9 bases had no gene match. The CDR3 totals 15 residues. Germline V gene lookup returns CDR1 SGHTA and CDR2 FQGNSA.

V is TRBV5-1 and J is TRBJ1-2, with D perhaps TRBD1 (6 bases). The CDR3 sequence is 13 residues long. CDR1 is SGHRS, CDR2 YFSETQ, per germline. V lost 0 bases to trimming and J lost 7 bases, with 10 bases between them. DNA of the CDR3: TGCGCCAGCAGCTTGGAGACAGGCGGTGGCTACACCTTC. Translating gives CASSLETGGGYTF.

The chain couples TRBV19 to TRBJ2-2, with TRBD1 matching over 7 bases. Trimming took 3 bases from V and 0 from J; bases not matched to a gene: 1. CDR3 length: 15 amino acids. CDR1 is LNHDA and CDR2 is SQIVND in the germline V gene (reference sequence). The CDR3 DNA sequence: TGTGCCAGTAGTATGACAGGGCCGAACACCGGGGAGCTGTTTTTT. This translates into CASSMTGPNTGELFF. Filled out from reference TRBV19 and TRBJ2-2, the complete variable domain reads DGGITQSPKYLFRKEGQNVTLSCEQNLNHDAMYWYRQDPGQGLRLIYYSQIVNDFQKGDIAEGYSVSREKKESFPLTVTSAQKNPTAFYLCASSMTGPNTGELFFGEGSRLTVL.

CDR3 protein: CASSPIGQSGNTIYF. The CDR3 DNA reads TGTGCCAGCTCACCGATAGGACAATCGGGAAACACCATATATTTT. The chain joins TRBV18 to TRBJ1-3, with D perhaps matching TRBD1 (5 bases). Trimming cost V 3 bases and J 4 bases, with 13 bases left between them. The V gene's germline CDR1 is KGHSH and CDR2 LQKENI. The CDR3 covers 15 residues.

This chain connects TRBV11-2 to TRBJ1-2; 10 bases fit TRBD1. Trimming at V came to 2 bases and at J to 5 bases, leaving 5 bases not matched to a gene. Germline CDR1 SGHAT, CDR2 FQNNGV. The CDR3 loop spans 15 amino acids. This CDR3 reads CASSLSGTGAYGYTF. The DNA for the CDR3 is TGTGCCAGCAGCTTATCCGGGACAGGGGCATATGGCTACACCTTC.